This T cell receptor (beta chain) was observed in a study of CXCR3-negative and CXCR3-positive naive CD8 T cells. Study-level points and caveats: CD5 surface expression was similar among naive subsets, and TCR strength was estimated by inference from TRB CDR3 properties. Naive CXCR3-positive and CXCR3-negative cells shared similar TRBV-TRBJ usage, unlike memory cells. Whereas both naive subsets had comparably high diversity, memory CD8+ cells had much lower diversity.

With regard to this clonotype: Its antigen remains unidentified.

The CDR3 runs 14 residues. cDNA libraries for TRB were generated by 5' RACE incorporating UMI labels. TCRdb reworked the 5' RACE reads into one entry per CDR3 protein, no DNA. The table for this sample gives more than 35,000 distinct CDR3 sequences. The sample taken for sequencing was memory CD8+ T cells from blood. This chain links TRBV12-3 or TRBV12-4 with TRBJ1-5. The clonotype comes from a human donor in good health. Some clones in this sample may be carry-over from other donors' samples. CDR3 sequence reads: CASSFEGSNQPQHF.